This TCR beta chain originates from a study of patients and donors after allogeneic stem cell transplantation. MiXCR was run by TCRdb on the RT-PCR reads, yielding one entry per CDR3 protein. The sample lists 920,000 or so distinct CDR3 sequences; approximately 19% were seen once. With 5 bases removed from V and 0 bases from J, the gap between germline ends came to 25 bases. Germline lookup yields CDR1 SGHAT and CDR2 FQNNGV. The CDR3 is made up of 19 amino acids. This chain connects TRBV11-2 to TRBJ1-1, with a weak D call TRBD1 (5 bases). Sequenced sample: blood, either unsorted or a sorted T cell fraction (not recorded which). The sequence came from a human donor who was either an allogeneic HSCT recipient or a stem cell or donor lymphocyte infusion donor (not recorded which). It is not recorded whose cells these are; they may come from a transplant donor. CDR3 region: CASSPGARHGRAMNTEAFF. As DNA, the CDR3 is TGTGCCAGCAGCCCCGGGGCCAGACATGGGCGGGCCATGAACACTGAAGCTTTCTTT.